The entry below describes one T cell receptor beta chain. Libraries were prepared by immunoSEQ multiplex PCR; TCRdb keeps only in-frame clonotypes and omits some of them. This table has around 180,000 clones, roughly 80% appearing once. This CDR3 has 14 amino acids. The V end was cut by 2 bases, the J end by 7 bases, with 11 bases between. The germline V gene has CDR1 SGHTA and CDR2 FQGNSA. These data are taken from a study of blood T cell repertoires in COVID-19. The overall study: PBMCs, B-cell-depleted T cells, or T cells provided the cDNA or gDNA that made up the material.

J is TRBJ2-2 and V is TRBV7-2, with D possibly being TRBD1 (5 bases). Sequenced material: peripheral blood. This clonotype was sampled from a young woman with acute or convalescent COVID-19. CDR3 nucleotide sequence: TGTGCCAGCAGCTTAAAAGGGGCGGTCGGGGAGCTGTTTTTT. It specifies CASSLKGAVGELFF.